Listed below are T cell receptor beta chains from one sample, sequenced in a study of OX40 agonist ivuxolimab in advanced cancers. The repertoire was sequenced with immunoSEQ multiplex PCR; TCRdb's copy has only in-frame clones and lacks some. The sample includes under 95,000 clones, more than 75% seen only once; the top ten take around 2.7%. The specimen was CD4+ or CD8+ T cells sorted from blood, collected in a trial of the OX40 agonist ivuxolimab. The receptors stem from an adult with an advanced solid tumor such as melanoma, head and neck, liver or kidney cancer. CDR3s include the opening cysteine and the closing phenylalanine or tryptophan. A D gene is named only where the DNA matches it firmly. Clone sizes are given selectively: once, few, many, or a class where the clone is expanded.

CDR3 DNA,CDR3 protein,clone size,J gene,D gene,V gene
TGTGCCAGCAGCTGGTCGGTAGCGGGGGGGAGTGAGCAGTTCTTC,CASSWSVAGGSEQFF,NA,TRBJ2-1,TRBD2,TRBV9
TGTGCCAGCAGCTTAGACGGAAATAGCAATCAGCCCCAGCATTTT,CASSLDGNSNQPQHF,NA,TRBJ1-5,NA,TRBV7-2
TGTGCCAGCAGCTTAATGGTAGCGGGGGGGCGGAATGAGCAGTTCTTC,CASSLMVAGGRNEQFF,NA,TRBJ2-1,TRBD2,TRBV7-2
TGTGCCAGCAGCTGGGACATAAGCCTCCAAGAGACCCAGTACTTC,CASSWDISLQETQYF,NA,TRBJ2-5,NA,TRBV5-4
TGTGCCAGCATGTCGGGTTTCTCTGGAAACACCATATATTTT,CASMSGFSGNTIYF,NA,TRBJ1-3,NA,TRBV6-5
TGCGCCAGCAGCCAAGTACTAGCGGGGGCCAGAGAAGAAGAGACCCAGTACTTC,CASSQVLAGAREEETQYF,NA,TRBJ2-5,TRBD2,TRBV4-3
TGTGCCAGCAGCTTATTGGGGACAGAGCAAGAGACCCAGTACTTC,CASSLLGTEQETQYF,NA,TRBJ2-5,TRBD1,TRBV7-3
TGTGCCAGCAGCCCGGGTACAGGGAACACCGGGGAGCTGTTTTTT,CASSPGTGNTGELFF,NA,TRBJ2-2,NA,TRBV7-6
TGTGCCAGCAGTCCCGGGACAGCAAGCAATCAGCCCCAGCATTTT,CASSPGTASNQPQHF,NA,TRBJ1-5,TRBD1,TRBV6-5
TGTGCCAGCAACTTGGAGGGCGGACAAGGGCCATGGGGCTCACCCCTCCACTTT,CASNLEGGQGPWGSPLHF,NA,TRBJ1-6,NA,TRBV5-6
TGCGCCAGCAGCTTGGGGGGGCCCAATCAGCCCCAGCATTTT,CASSLGGPNQPQHF,NA,TRBJ1-5,NA,TRBV5-1
TGTGCCAGTGAAACAGGGGACACTGAAGCTTTCTTT,CASETGDTEAFF,NA,TRBJ1-1,TRBD1,TRBV18
TGTGCCAGCAGTTCCCCGGGTAGCGGGGGATCTGAGCAGTTCTTC,CASSSPGSGGSEQFF,NA,TRBJ2-1,TRBD2,TRBV28
TGTGCCGGCAAGGAACAGGCCACCGGGGAGCTGTTTTTT,CAGKEQATGELFF,NA,TRBJ2-2,NA,TRBV19
TGTGCCAGCAGCTCGGGACGGGGAAACACCATATATTTT,CASSSGRGNTIYF,once,TRBJ1-3,NA,TRBV7-2
TGTGCTAGTGGTCGGGGAGCGGGGGAGAGGAATGAGCAGTTCTTC,CASGRGAGERNEQFF,NA,TRBJ2-1,TRBD2,TRBV12-5
TGTGCCAGCATGAGGACTACCGGGGTCTTGACCACTGAAGCTTTCTTT,CASMRTTGVLTTEAFF,NA,TRBJ1-1,NA,TRBV25-1
TGTGCCAGCAGTCCACAGGGGCCTGGGGCCAACGTCCTGACTTTC,CASSPQGPGANVLTF,NA,TRBJ2-6,TRBD1,TRBV2
TGTGCCAGCAGCCCGACACCAAACTATGGCTACACCTTC,CASSPTPNYGYTF,NA,TRBJ1-2,NA,TRBV6-6
TGTGCCAGCTCACCCTTTAGCCTGAACACTGAAGCTTTCTTT,CASSPFSLNTEAFF,NA,TRBJ1-1,NA,TRBV18
TGCAGCCTTAGGACAGCTCAAGAGACCCAGTACTTC,CSLRTAQETQYF,NA,TRBJ2-5,NA,TRBV29-1
TGTGCCAGCAGTCGACAGGGTCGATTATTCGGCTACACCTTC,CASSRQGRLFGYTF,NA,TRBJ1-2,TRBD1,TRBV6-1
TGTGCCAGCAGCCCTTCGGGACAGCGTAATTCACCCCTCCACTTT,CASSPSGQRNSPLHF,NA,TRBJ1-6,TRBD1,TRBV2
TGTGCCAGCAGACATCGGCGGATTTCGAACACTGAAGCTTTCTTT,CASRHRRISNTEAFF,few,TRBJ1-1,NA,TRBV7-8
TGCAGCGTTACGACAGGGGGCAGGGAGCAGTACTTC,CSVTTGGREQYF,NA,TRBJ2-7,TRBD1,TRBV29-1
TGTGCCAGCAGCACCCGGGACAGGGTCGGGACTGAAGCTTTCTTT,CASSTRDRVGTEAFF,NA,TRBJ1-1,TRBD1,TRBV7-9
TGTGCCAGCAGGCCTCGACAGGGGAGTGAAAAACTGTTTTTT,CASRPRQGSEKLFF,NA,TRBJ1-4,TRBD1,TRBV6-5
TGTGCCAGCAACATGAGGGGGCGCGAAGCTTTCTTT,CASNMRGREAFF,NA,TRBJ1-1,TRBD1,TRBV11-2
TGTGCCAGTAGTGCGCAGACAGCGACACCCCTCCACTTT,CASSAQTATPLHF,NA,TRBJ1-6,NA,TRBV19
TGTGCCAGCAGCTTGGCTAGCGAGAATGAGCAGTTCTTC,CASSLASENEQFF,few,TRBJ2-1,NA,TRBV11-3
TGTGCCAGCAGCTTGACGGGACAGGGAAAAGGGGATACGCAGTATTTT,CASSLTGQGKGDTQYF,NA,TRBJ2-3,TRBD1,TRBV5-4
TGTGCCAGCAGCCGACAGAGCTCCTATAATTCACCCCTCCACTTT,CASSRQSSYNSPLHF,once,TRBJ1-6,NA,TRBV6-4
TGTGCCAGTCTGCGGGGGGTAGGTGAGACCCAGTACTTC,CASLRGVGETQYF,once,TRBJ2-5,TRBD2,TRBV28
TGTGCCAGCAGTCTAGGACTAGGCGGCGATGAGCAGTTCTTC,CASSLGLGGDEQFF,NA,TRBJ2-1,TRBD2,TRBV2
TGTGCCAGTAGTATCGGGGTTGCCTATGAGACCCAGTACTTC,CASSIGVAYETQYF,NA,TRBJ2-5,NA,TRBV19
TGTGCCAGCAGTTTATCTCACGGGGCAGCTCCCACATCCTTATATGGCTACACCTTC,CASSLSHGAAPTSLYGYTF,NA,TRBJ1-2,NA,TRBV27
TGTGCCTGGAGCAGAGAGGGGTCGGCCTATGGCTACACCTTC,CAWSREGSAYGYTF,NA,TRBJ1-2,NA,TRBV30
TGTGCCAGCAGCGTTGGACAGGGCGGGAGTTCACCCCTCCACTTT,CASSVGQGGSSPLHF,once,TRBJ1-6,TRBD1,TRBV5-4
TGTGCCAGCAGTTGGGCACCAACAGGGGATGGGAACCCTGAAGCTTTCTTT,CASSWAPTGDGNPEAFF,NA,TRBJ1-1,TRBD1,TRBV28
TGTGCCAGCAGCCAGAACAATCAGCCCCAGCATTTT,CASSQNNQPQHF,NA,TRBJ1-5,NA,TRBV4-2
TGTGCCAGCAGGCAAGGGACAGGGGAAAAATATGGCTACACCTTC,CASRQGTGEKYGYTF,NA,TRBJ1-2,TRBD1,TRBV28
TGTGCCAGCTCACCACCGGTTCGGGAGACCCAGTACTTC,CASSPPVRETQYF,NA,TRBJ2-5,NA,TRBV18
TGTGCCAGCTCACCGTTGCGTACGATGGATACGCAGTATTTT,CASSPLRTMDTQYF,NA,TRBJ2-3,NA,TRBV18
TGCGCCAGCAGTCAGGGTAATGAAATAGCTTTCTTT,CASSQGNEIAFF,NA,TRBJ1-1,NA,TRBV5-1
TGTGCCAGCAGCCAGTGGACAGGGATTTTAGGAGGCTACACCTTC,CASSQWTGILGGYTF,NA,TRBJ1-2,TRBD1,TRBV2
TGTGCCTGGAGTGTACTCAGGCCCTCGGAGACCCAGTACTTC,CAWSVLRPSETQYF,NA,TRBJ2-5,NA,TRBV30